The following is a TCR beta chain sequence with its context. The data were taken from a study of blood T cell repertoires in COVID-19. In the study overall: Material from acute and convalescent COVID-19 was sourced from the United States, Italy and Spain. In each case, the material was cDNA or gDNA derived from T cells, B-cell-depleted T cells, or PBMCs.

In the original analysis: Cell counts per sample came from amplifying reference gene primers. Assay: immunoSEQ multiplex PCR; the TCRdb copy retains only in-frame clones and omits some. From that table come the V and J calls and clone size; the DNA was used to work out D and trimming. The sample lists about 200,000 clones, roughly nine tenths occurring once. The germline V gene has CDR1 LNHDA and CDR2 SQIVND (reference sequence). Trimming shortened V by 3 bases and J by 0 bases, and 8 bases separated the two germline ends. The CDR3 totals 15 residues. Source material: peripheral blood. This TCR was sampled from a man aged 40-55 years with acute or convalescent COVID-19. The rearrangement uses TRBV19 and TRBJ2-2; no firm D call. The CDR3 loop reads CASSMGPANTGELFF. CDR3 DNA: TGTGCCAGTAGTATGGGCCCCGCGAACACCGGGGAGCTGTTTTTT. Based on the CDR3 plus reference TRBV19 and TRBJ2-2, the full variable domain is DGGITQSPKYLFRKEGQNVTLSCEQNLNHDAMYWYRQDPGQGLRLIYYSQIVNDFQKGDIAEGYSVSREKKESFPLTVTSAQKNPTAFYLCASSMGPANTGELFFGEGSRLTVL.